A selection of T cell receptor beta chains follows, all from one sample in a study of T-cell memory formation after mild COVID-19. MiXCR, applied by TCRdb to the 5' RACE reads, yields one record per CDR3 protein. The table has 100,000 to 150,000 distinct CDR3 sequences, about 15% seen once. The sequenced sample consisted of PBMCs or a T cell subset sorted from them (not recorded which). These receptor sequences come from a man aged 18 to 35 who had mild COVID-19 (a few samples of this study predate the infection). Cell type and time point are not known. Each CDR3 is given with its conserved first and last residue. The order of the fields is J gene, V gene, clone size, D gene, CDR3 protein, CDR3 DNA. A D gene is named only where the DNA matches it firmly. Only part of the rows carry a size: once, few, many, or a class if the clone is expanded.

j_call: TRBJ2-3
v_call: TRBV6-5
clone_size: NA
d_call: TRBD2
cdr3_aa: CASSYSGRAGGYTDTQYF
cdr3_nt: TGTGCCAGCAGTTACTCCGGCCGTGCGGGGGGGTACACAGATACGCAGTATTTT

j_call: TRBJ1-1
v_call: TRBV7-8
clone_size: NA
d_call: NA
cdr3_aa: CASSRDSGNTEAFF
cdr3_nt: TGTGCCAGCAGCCGAGATTCGGGAAACACTGAAGCTTTCTTT

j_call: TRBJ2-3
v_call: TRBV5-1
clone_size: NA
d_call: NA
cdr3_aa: CASSLDVSDTQYF
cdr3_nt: TGCGCCAGCAGCTTGGATGTGTCAGATACGCAGTATTTT

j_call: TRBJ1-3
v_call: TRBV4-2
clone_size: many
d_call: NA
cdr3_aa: CASSQDLTAGGNTIYF
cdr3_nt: TGTGCCAGCAGCCAAGATTTAACCGCGGGGGGAAACACCATATATTTT

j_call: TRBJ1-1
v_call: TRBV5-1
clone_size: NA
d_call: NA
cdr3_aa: CASSLATTGLNTEAFF
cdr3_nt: TGCGCCAGCAGCTTGGCCACGACAGGCTTGAACACTGAAGCTTTCTTT

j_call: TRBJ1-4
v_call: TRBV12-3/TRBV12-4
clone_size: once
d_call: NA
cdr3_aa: CASNKGPHEKLFF
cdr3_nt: TGTGCCAGCAATAAAGGTCCCCATGAAAAACTGTTTTTT

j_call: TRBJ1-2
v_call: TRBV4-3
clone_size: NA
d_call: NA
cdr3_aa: CASSQDRTGPYYGYTF
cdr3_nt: TGCGCCAGCAGCCAAGATCGAACGGGACCGTACTATGGCTACACCTTC

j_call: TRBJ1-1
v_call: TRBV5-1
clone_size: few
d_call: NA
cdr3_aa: CASSLEGKNTEAFF
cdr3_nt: TGCGCCAGCAGCTTGGAAGGAAAGAACACTGAAGCTTTCTTT

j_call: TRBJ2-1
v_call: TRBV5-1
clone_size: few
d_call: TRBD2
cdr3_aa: CASSLAASGGKGYEQFF
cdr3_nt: TGCGCCAGCAGCTTGGCGGCTAGCGGGGGGAAAGGGTACGAGCAGTTCTTC

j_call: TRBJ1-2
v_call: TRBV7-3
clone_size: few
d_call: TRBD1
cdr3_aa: CASSLGDSNYGYTF
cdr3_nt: TGTGCCAGCAGCTTAGGGGACAGTAACTATGGCTACACCTTC

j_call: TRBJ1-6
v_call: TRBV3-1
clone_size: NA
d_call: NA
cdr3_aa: CASSRTRTLSPLHF
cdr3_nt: TGTGCCAGCAGCCGGACCCGGACCCTTTCACCCCTCCACTTT

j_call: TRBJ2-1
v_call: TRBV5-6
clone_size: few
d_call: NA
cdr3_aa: CASSLATREQFF
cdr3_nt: TGTGCCAGCAGCTTGGCCACCAGGGAGCAGTTCTTC

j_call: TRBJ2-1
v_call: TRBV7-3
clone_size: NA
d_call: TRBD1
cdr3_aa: CASSPRQRGRMFF
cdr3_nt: TGTGCCAGCAGCCCCCGTCAGAGGGGGCGTATGTTCTTC

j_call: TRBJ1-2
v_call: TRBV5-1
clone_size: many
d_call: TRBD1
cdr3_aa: CASSSGQGDGYTF
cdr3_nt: TGCGCCAGCAGCTCCGGACAGGGGGATGGCTACACCTTC

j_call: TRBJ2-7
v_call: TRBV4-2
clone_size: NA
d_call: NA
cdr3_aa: CASGGADSYEQYF
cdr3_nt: TGTGCCAGCGGCGGGGCAGATTCCTACGAGCAGTACTTC

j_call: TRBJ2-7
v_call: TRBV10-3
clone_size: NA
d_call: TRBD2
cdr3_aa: CATSDLRGATYEQYF
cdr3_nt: TGTGCCACCTCGGACTTGCGGGGGGCTACCTACGAGCAGTACTTC

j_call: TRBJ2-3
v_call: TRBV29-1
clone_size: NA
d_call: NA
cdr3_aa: CSVGQARGAGDTQYF
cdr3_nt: TGCAGCGTTGGGCAGGCCCGGGGGGCGGGAGATACGCAGTATTTT

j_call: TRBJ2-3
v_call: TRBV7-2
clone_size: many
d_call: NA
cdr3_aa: CASSFGYYTDTQYF
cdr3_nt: TGTGCCAGCAGCTTCGGTTATTACACAGATACGCAGTATTTT

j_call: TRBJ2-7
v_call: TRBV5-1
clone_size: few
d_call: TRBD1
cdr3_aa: CASSGQGRSYEQYF
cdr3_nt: TGCGCCAGCAGCGGACAGGGTAGGTCCTACGAGCAGTACTTC

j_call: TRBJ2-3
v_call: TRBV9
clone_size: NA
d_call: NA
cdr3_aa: CASSVATGSAKYF
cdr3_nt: NA

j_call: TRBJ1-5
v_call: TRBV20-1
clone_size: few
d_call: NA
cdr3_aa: CSARDVVEPQHF
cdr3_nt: TGCAGTGCCAGGGACGTCGTCGAGCCCCAGCATTTT

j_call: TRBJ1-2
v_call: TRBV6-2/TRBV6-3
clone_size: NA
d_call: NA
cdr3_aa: CASSYGQRPYLLYGYTF
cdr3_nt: TGTGCCAGCAGTTACGGACAGCGACCCTATCTACTATATGGCTACACCTTC

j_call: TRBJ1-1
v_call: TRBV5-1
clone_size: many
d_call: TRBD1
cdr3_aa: CASSLGDRRNTEAFF
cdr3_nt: TGCGCCAGCAGCCTGGGGGACAGGAGGAACACTGAAGCTTTCTTT

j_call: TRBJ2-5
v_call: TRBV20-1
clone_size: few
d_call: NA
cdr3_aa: CSAPPPAGDQETQYF
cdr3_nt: TGCAGTGCCCCTCCCCCGGCAGGGGACCAAGAGACCCAGTACTTC

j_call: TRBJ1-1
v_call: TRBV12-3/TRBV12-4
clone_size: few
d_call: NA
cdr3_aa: CASSSRRTNTEAFF
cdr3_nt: TGTGCCAGCAGTTCTCGGCGAACGAACACTGAAGCTTTCTTT

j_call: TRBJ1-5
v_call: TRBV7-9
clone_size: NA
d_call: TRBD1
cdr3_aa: CASSRGQGNQPQHF
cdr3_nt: TGTGCCAGCAGTCGGGGACAGGGCAATCAGCCCCAGCATTTT

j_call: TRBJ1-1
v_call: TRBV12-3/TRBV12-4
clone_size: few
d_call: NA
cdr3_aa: CASSLRGMNTEAFF
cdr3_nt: TGTGCCAGCAGTTTAAGAGGAATGAACACTGAAGCTTTCTTT

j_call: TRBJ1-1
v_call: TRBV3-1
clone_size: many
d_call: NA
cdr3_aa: CASSQSWQNTEAFF
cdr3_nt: TGTGCCAGCAGCCAATCCTGGCAGAACACTGAAGCTTTCTTT

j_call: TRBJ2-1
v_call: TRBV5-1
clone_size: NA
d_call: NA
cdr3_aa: CASSFTRGGSEQFF
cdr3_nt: TGCGCCAGCAGCTTTACGAGGGGGGGCTCCGAGCAGTTCTTC

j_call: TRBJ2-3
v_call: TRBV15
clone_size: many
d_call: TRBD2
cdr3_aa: CATSRGASGNTDTQYF
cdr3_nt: TGTGCCACCAGCAGAGGGGCTAGCGGTAACACAGATACGCAGTATTTT

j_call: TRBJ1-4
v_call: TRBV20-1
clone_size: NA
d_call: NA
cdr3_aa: CSASPRGQIEKLFF
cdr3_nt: TGCAGTGCTAGTCCACGAGGACAGATTGAAAAACTGTTTTTT

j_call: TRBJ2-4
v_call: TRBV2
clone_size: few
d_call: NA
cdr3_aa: CASSEDRRGQYF
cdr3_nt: TGTGCCAGCAGTGAGGACAGGAGGGGTCAGTACTTC

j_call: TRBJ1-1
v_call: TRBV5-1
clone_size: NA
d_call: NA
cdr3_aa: CASSLAIRNTEAFF
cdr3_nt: TGCGCCAGCAGCTTGGCCATCAGGAACACTGAAGCTTTCTTT

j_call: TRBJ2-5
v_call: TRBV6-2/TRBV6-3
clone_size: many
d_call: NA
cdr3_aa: CASRDLGGTQYF
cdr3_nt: TGTGCCAGCCGGGACCTGGGGGGGACCCAGTACTTC

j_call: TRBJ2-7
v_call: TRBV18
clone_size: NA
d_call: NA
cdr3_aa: CASSSGGLEQYF
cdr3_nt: TGTGCCAGCTCATCCGGCGGACTCGAGCAGTACTTC

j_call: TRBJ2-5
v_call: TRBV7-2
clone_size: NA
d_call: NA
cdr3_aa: CASSLALSRGRETQYF
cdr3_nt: TGTGCCAGCAGCTTAGCCTTGAGTAGGGGCAGGGAGACCCAGTACTTC

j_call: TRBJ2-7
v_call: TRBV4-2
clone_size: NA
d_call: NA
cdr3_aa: CASSHAGKPYEQYF
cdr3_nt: TGTGCCAGCAGTCACGCAGGGAAACCCTACGAGCAGTACTTC

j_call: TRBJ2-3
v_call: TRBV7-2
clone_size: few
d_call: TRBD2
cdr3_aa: CASSPTGLAGGDTQYF
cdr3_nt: TGTGCCAGCAGCCCGACGGGACTAGCGGGGGGAGATACGCAGTATTTT

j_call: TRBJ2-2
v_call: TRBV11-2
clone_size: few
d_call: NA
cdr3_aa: CASSNQGSGELFF
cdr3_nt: TGTGCCAGCAGCAACCAGGGGAGCGGGGAGCTGTTTTTT

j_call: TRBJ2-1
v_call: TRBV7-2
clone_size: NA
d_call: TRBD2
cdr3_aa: CASSLVLAGAHYNEQFF
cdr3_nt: TGTGCCAGCAGCTTAGTACTAGCGGGGGCCCATTACAATGAGCAGTTCTTC

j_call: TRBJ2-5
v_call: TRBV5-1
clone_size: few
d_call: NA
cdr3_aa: CASSPGRPAQETQYF
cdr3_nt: TGCGCCAGCAGCCCTGGGCGCCCGGCCCAAGAGACCCAGTACTTC